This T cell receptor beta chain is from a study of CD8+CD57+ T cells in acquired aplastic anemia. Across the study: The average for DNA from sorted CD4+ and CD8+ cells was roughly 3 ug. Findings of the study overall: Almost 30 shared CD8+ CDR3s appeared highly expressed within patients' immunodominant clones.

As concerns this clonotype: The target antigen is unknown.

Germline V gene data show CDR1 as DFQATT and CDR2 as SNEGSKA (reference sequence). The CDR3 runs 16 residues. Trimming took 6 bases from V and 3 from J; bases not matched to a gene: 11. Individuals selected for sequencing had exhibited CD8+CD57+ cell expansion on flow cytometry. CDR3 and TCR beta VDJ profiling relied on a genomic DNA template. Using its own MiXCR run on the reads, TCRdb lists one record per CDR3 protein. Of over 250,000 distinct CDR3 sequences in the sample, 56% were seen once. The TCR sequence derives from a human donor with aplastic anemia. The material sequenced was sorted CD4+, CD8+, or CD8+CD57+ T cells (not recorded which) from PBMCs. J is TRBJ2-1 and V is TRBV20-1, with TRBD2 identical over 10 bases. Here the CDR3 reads CSALPTGTSVYNEQFF. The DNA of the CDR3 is TGCAGTGCCCTTCCAACCGGGACTAGCGTCTACAATGAGCAGTTCTTC.